The 18 T cell receptor beta chains listed next were all sequenced from one sample in a study of T cells in Graves' hyperthyroidism and ophthalmopathy. Authors of the study amplified TCR beta CDR3 regions from RNA transcripts. Researchers ran a first-round RT-PCR on the TCR CDR3 using the HTBI primer set. TCRdb reprocessed the multiplex PCR reads via MiXCR and lists one record per CDR3 protein. The sample shows roughly 280,000 distinct CDR3 sequences, about a sixth of them seen only once. The sequencing input was blood. The receptor source for this set is a woman aged 55 to 70 with Graves' ophthalmopathy.

This clonotype was counted at least ten times. This chain uses TRBV5-1 with TRBJ2-3, with TRBD2 matching over 10 bases. Germline-derived CDR1 and CDR2 are SGHRS and YFSETQ. The V segment lost 0 bases and the J segment 5 bases; nucleotides outside the gene matches: 6. CDR3 length: 16 residues. CDR3 loop: CASSLEGTSALDTQYF. The DNA of the CDR3 is TGCGCCAGCAGCTTGGAAGGGACTAGCGCTCTAGATACGCAGTATTTT.

This chain uses TRBV15 with TRBJ1-5; 9 nucleotides agree with TRBD1. In germline, CDR1 is LNHNV, CDR2 YYDKDF (reference sequence). The CDR3 extends over 14 amino acids. V trimming: 5 bases; J trimming: 6 bases; junction bases outside the gene matches: 5. The CDR3 here is CATSGNRGLQPQHF. The CDR3 bases are TGTGCCACCAGCGGAAACAGGGGGCTTCAGCCCCAGCATTTT.

This clonotype was detected once. This likely comes from a read error, as the CDR3 has no conserved phenylalanine or tryptophan at its end. The chain has TRBV27 and TRBJ1-1; a weak D match, TRBD1 (5 bases). Germline V gene lookup returns CDR1 MNHEY and CDR2 SMNVEV (reference sequence). Trimming took off 9 bases at V and 1 base at J, with 12 bases between the two ends. The CDR3 length is 13 residues. The CDR3, as DNA: TGTGCCAGTTCCCGGGGGGAGAACACTGAAGCTTTCTCT. This translates into CASSRGENTEAFS.

In this sample, this clonotype turned up many times. This sequence joins TRBV11-2 and TRBJ2-3; 11 positions agree with TRBD2. Germline V gives CDR1 SGHAT, CDR2 FQNNGV. There are 16 residues in the CDR3. V was pared by 4 bases and J by 3 bases, with 6 bases of the junction left unmatched. DNA for the CDR3: TGTGCCAGCAGCTCAGCAGGGACTAGCGGAACAGATACGCAGTATTTT. It translates to CASSSAGTSGTDTQYF.

This clonotype was detected many times. The V and J genes are TRBV20-1 and TRBJ1-2, with TRBD1 identical over 8 bases. This CDR3 spans 16 amino acids. Losses at the gene ends were 3 bases for V and 4 bases for J; bases not matched to a gene: 13. Germline lookup yields CDR1 DFQATT and CDR2 SNEGSKA (reference sequence). DNA for the CDR3: TGCAGTGCTAGTGGGTCGAGGACAGGGTTTGTCTATGGCTACACCTTC. Translation: CSASGSRTGFVYGYTF.

J is TRBJ2-2 and V is TRBV19; possibly TRBD1 for D (5 bases). Germline V CDR1 and CDR2: LNHDA, SQIVND (reference sequence). The length of the CDR3 is 17 residues. Trimming removed 1 base at V and 6 bases at J, with 18 bases between. For the CDR3, the DNA is TGTGCCAGTAGTATAGGGGCAGGCGGTATCAGGGCCGGGGAGCTGTTTTTT. This codes for CASSIGAGGIRAGELFF.

The table lists this clonotype with a few counts. This chain joins TRBV2 and TRBJ1-5, with a possible D match to TRBD1 (6 bases). CDR1 is SNHLY and CDR2 is FYNNEI in the germline V gene. The CDR3 runs to 14 residues. Trimming pared 2 bases from V and 5 bases from J, leaving 10 bases between. CDR3 DNA sequence: TGTGCCAGCAGTGAATTATCAGGGGATCAGCCCCAGCATTTT. Translating gives CASSELSGDQPQHF.

The chain carries TRBV25-1 and TRBJ2-3, with 8 bases matching TRBD2. CDR3 length equals 14 residues. Per the germline V gene, CDR1 is MGHDK and CDR2 is SYGVNS. V was clipped by 6 bases and J by 4 bases; unmatched bases: 6. Written as DNA, the CDR3 is TGTGCCAGCAGGGACGGGGGGGGCCCAGATACGCAGTATTTT. Protein: CASRDGGGPDTQYF.

The CDR3 DNA sequence: TGCGCCAGCAGCCACACAGGGGCCTACGAGCAGTACTTC. Its protein is CASSHTGAYEQYF. The V gene is TRBV5-1, the J gene TRBJ2-7; 7 bases agree with TRBD1. Germline CDR1 and CDR2: SGHRS and YFSETQ. This CDR3 has 13 residues. Germline trimming cut 4 bases from V and 2 bases from J; bases unmatched to any gene: 3.

This clonotype was recorded at least ten times. In DNA form, the CDR3 reads TGTGCCAGCAGCTTAGGAGGGGGAATTTGGGCTTTCTTT. Protein sequence: CASSLGGGIWAFF. The V call is TRBV7-9, the J call TRBJ1-1; D is possibly TRBD1 (6 bases). V lost 1 base and J lost 11, with 14 bases in between. The CDR3 is 13 amino acids. Germline-derived CDR1 and CDR2 are SEHNR and FQNEAQ (reference sequence).

The chain is built from TRBV5-1 and TRBJ1-1; D gene ambiguous. The CDR3 runs to 14 residues. The germline gives CDR1 SGHRS, CDR2 YFSETQ. Trimming left V 2 bases short and J 5 bases short, with 13 bases between. The CDR3 coding sequence is TGCGCCAGCAGCTTCGACCCGGGAGGGACTGAAGCTTTCTTT. This sequence encodes CASSFDPGGTEAFF.

This clonotype was found many times. This rearrangement joins TRBV5-1 to TRBJ1-2, with D possibly TRBD1 on 6 matching bases. Deletions cut 0 bases from V and 4 bases from J, with 13 bases between. The CDR3 totals 15 residues. The germline V gene encodes CDR1 SGHRS and CDR2 YFSETQ. In nucleotides, the CDR3 is TGCGCCAGCAGCTTGGCTACAGGGCAGGGCTATGGCTACACCTTC. Its translation: CASSLATGQGYGYTF.

Comments on this clonotype: This sequence may be a read error, since a much larger clone differs from it by one base. The V and J genes are TRBV3-1 and TRBJ2-2; D may match TRBD1 or TRBD2 (6 bases each). The CDR3 is 13 amino acids. CDR1 is LGHDT, CDR2 YNNKEL, per germline (reference sequence). The CDR3 coding sequence is TGTGCCAGCGGCCAAGGGGGAGGCGGGGAGCTGTTTTTT. Translating gives CASGQGGGGELFF.

Many counts were recorded for this clonotype. The rearrangement uses TRBV7-2 and TRBJ2-7, with D unclear. Trimming took off 4 bases at V and 3 bases at J, with 4 bases between the two ends. Germline V gene sequence: CDR1 SGHTA, CDR2 FQGNSA. The CDR3 length is 11 residues. The CDR3 nucleotides are TGTGCCAGCAGCTCCTACTACGAGCAGTACTTC. Translation gives CASSSYYEQYF.

This clonotype occurred many times. The V gene is TRBV19, the J gene TRBJ1-5; D might be TRBD1 (5 bases). The CDR3 length is 14 residues. The V gene's germline CDR1 is LNHDA and CDR2 SQIVND (reference sequence). Trimming cost V 9 bases and J 2 bases, with 14 bases left between them. The CDR3 sequence is CASRTGGGNQPQHF. Here the CDR3 DNA reads TGTGCCAGCAGAACGGGGGGGGGCAATCAGCCCCAGCATTTT.

This clonotype was seen a few times. V and J are TRBV5-1 and TRBJ1-1, with a tentative D call TRBD1 (5 bases). The CDR3 spans 14 residues. Germline CDR1 reads SGHRS; CDR2 reads YFSETQ. Trimming removed 1 base at V and 7 bases at J, with 14 bases between. In DNA form, the CDR3 reads TGCGCCAGCAGCTTGATCGTGGATCAGGGTGAAGCTTTCTTT. Amino acid sequence: CASSLIVDQGEAFF.

In this sample, this clonotype turned up a few times. The chain recombines TRBV16 with TRBJ2-3; D ambiguous. V was cut by 4 bases and J by 0 bases, with 8 bases left in between. The CDR3 sequence is 14 residues long. Germline V gene sequence: CDR1 KGHSY, CDR2 FQNENV. The CDR3 nucleotides read TGTGCCAGCAGCCCGACGACTAGCACAGATACGCAGTATTTT. Protein: CASSPTTSTDTQYF.

This clonotype occurred a few times. The chain combines TRBV6-2 or TRBV6-3 with TRBJ2-2; no clear D gene. The CDR3 extends over 14 amino acids. V was shortened by 6 bases and J by 6 bases, with 14 bases between the two germline ends. Per the germline V gene, CDR1 is MNHEY and CDR2 is SVGEGT. Here the CDR3 DNA reads TGTGCCAGCAGACCCCCCGGGCCAGCCGGGGAGCTGTTTTTT. Translation: CASRPPGPAGELFF.